Each of the 4 T cell receptor beta chains below was sequenced from the same sample in a study of blood T cell repertoires in COVID-19. TCRdb keeps only in-frame clones here, not all; method: immunoSEQ multiplex PCR. There are around 140,000 clones in the sample; roughly 89% occur only once, and roughly 18% lies in the top ten. Material: peripheral blood. These TCRs come from a man aged 45 to 65 with active or convalescent COVID-19.

This sequence joins TRBV24-1 and TRBJ2-3; 10 nucleotides match TRBD1. V shed 3 bases and J 8 bases; nucleotides not matched to a gene: 16. Germline V gene sequence: CDR1 KGHDR, CDR2 SFDVKD. The CDR3 is made up of 18 amino acids. The CDR3 DNA is TGTGCCACCAGTGATGTCCCCGGGACAGGGGCCCCCTTTGGTACGCAGTATTTT. Protein: CATSDVPGTGAPFGTQYF.

V gene TRBV5-1 combines with J gene TRBJ2-2, with 9 positions matching TRBD1. With V trimmed by 4 bases and J by 4 bases, 5 bases remained unmatched. Germline V lookup: CDR1 SGHRS, CDR2 YFSETQ. There are 15 residues in the CDR3. The CDR3 DNA reads TGCGCCAGCAGCAAAGGACAGGGGACCACCGGGGAGCTGTTTTTT. Translation: CASSKGQGTTGELFF.

V gene TRBV20-1 combines with J gene TRBJ2-3; D not resolved. The germline gives CDR1 DFQATT, CDR2 SNEGSKA (reference sequence). The CDR3 sequence is 15 residues long. Trimming left V 3 bases short and J 0 bases short, with 13 bases between. CDR3 nucleotide sequence: TGCAGTGCTAGTCTTGCTGTGACTAGCACAGATACGCAGTATTTT. Translation gives CSASLAVTSTDTQYF.

The chain uses TRBV5-1 and TRBJ2-5, with a weak D call TRBD2 (6 bases). V lost 4 bases and J lost 0, with 10 bases in between. CDR1 SGHRS and CDR2 YFSETQ come from the germline V gene. The CDR3 sequence is 14 residues long. CDR3 bases: TGCGCCAGCAGCGCGGGACTGAACCAAGAGACCCAGTACTTC. The encoded protein is CASSAGLNQETQYF. Complete variable domain (other parts from reference TRBV5-1 and TRBJ2-5): KAGVTQTPRYLIKTRGQQVTLSCSPISGHRSVSWYQQTPGQGLQFLFEYFSETQRNKGNFPGRFSGRQFSNSRSEMNVSTLELGDSALYLCASSAGLNQETQYFGPGTRLLVL.